This T cell receptor beta chain was documented in a study of blood T cells in healthy people across ages. This clonotype has at least ten counts. Its antigen is not identified. General study results and limits: Older age went with lower TCR beta diversity per million T cells, in a roughly linear way.

V lost 3 bases and J lost 6, with 11 bases in between. The CDR3 runs 13 residues. CDR1 and CDR2 from the germline V gene are SGDLS and YYNGEE. PCR was performed a second time for roughly 7 to 12 cycles using a sample-barcoded 5' primer and a J-beta primer mix. From the 5' RACE reads, TCRdb called clonotypes with MiXCR, one entry per CDR3 protein. Here the sample spans roughly 640,000 distinct CDR3 sequences, under 30% being singletons. Sequenced sample: blood. The J gene is TRBJ2-3, the V gene TRBV9; D uncertain. This TCR came from a woman over 75 in good health. The CDR3 loop is CASSAAPSDTQYF. The CDR3 nucleotides are TGTGCCAGCAGCGCAGCCCCCTCGGATACGCAGTATTTT.